The clone carrying this TCR beta chain was seen a few times. The sample originates from a study of T-cell memory formation after mild COVID-19. Overall study context: TCR clusters were largely donor specific.

TCRdb passed the 5' RACE reads through MiXCR, listing each CDR3 protein once. The profile covers some 600,000 distinct CDR3 sequences, with roughly 17% appearing a single time and around 7.8% taken by the ten largest. This receptor was taken from an adult woman who had mild COVID-19 (a few samples of this study predate the infection). Cell type and time point are not known. Sequencing was performed on PBMCs or a T cell subset sorted from them (not recorded which).

Here the CDR3 reads CASSPRGAGTEAFF. The CDR3 DNA sequence: TGCGCCAGCAGCCCTAGGGGGGCTGGGACTGAAGCTTTCTTT. This sequence joins TRBV4-1 and TRBJ1-1; a possible D gene is TRBD1 (6 bases). Germline CDR1 and CDR2: MGHRA and YSYEKL. The CDR3 runs to 14 residues. Trimming removed 4 bases from V and 5 bases from J, with 14 bases in between.